The present TCR beta chain was sequenced within a study of control samples from healthy donors and cancer patients. The germline V gene has CDR1 SGHNT and CDR2 YYREEE (reference sequence). With V trimmed by 6 bases and J by 8 bases, 7 bases remained unmatched. The CDR3 runs to 13 residues. The assay was immunoSEQ multiplex PCR, and TCRdb's table has in-frame clones only and misses some. This sample yields 90,000 to 100,000 clones, of which 90% are seen a single time; around 3.8% belongs to the top ten. The sample consisted of blood. V and J are TRBV5-4 and TRBJ1-4; 7 nucleotides match TRBD1. The origin of this receptor is a woman in her late teens or twenties in good health. This chain's CDR3 is CASNNRGNEKLFF. The CDR3 DNA follows: TGTGCCAGCAACAACAGGGGAAACGAAAAACTGTTTTTT.